This TCR beta chain was sequenced in a study of radiation and T cells in renal cell carcinoma (dated by TCRdb to about 2020). Regarding the study in general: The samples were drawn from a clinical trial, where primary renal cell carcinomas were treated with 15 Gy of stereotactic body radiation therapy and then removed by nephrectomy 4 weeks afterward. TCR beta sequencing covered approximately 51 samples in total, comprising roughly 26 tumors and roughly 27 peripheral blood samples. A total of about 3.8 million unique CDR3 nucleotide sequences, encoding 2.8 million or so unique CDR3 amino acid sequences, were found across all 50 or so samples. The research as a whole found: An increase in top tumor clonotypes in blood was observed from baseline to 2 weeks post-radiation, followed by contraction by 4 weeks, which was taken to suggest transient expansion of tumor-resident clones. Because pretreatment tumor biopsies were not available, the baseline intratumoral presence of clonotypes could not be determined. The single-armed trial design could not address effects of radiation dose or scheduling on the TCR repertoire. Tracking of blood repertoire dynamics stopped at approximately four weeks after treatment, with no follow-up past that point.

As for this clone: Its specific antigen is unknown. Within one base of it there is no much larger clone, and no base qualities were kept.

Including the terminal cysteine and phenylalanine, the CDR3 comprises 14 residues. CDR3 DNA is the only sequence kept; it has 42 bases, read in frame from the first base. The germline V gene specifies MGHRA as CDR1 and YSYEKL as CDR2. Following the manufacturer's recommendations, the immunoSEQ kit was used to generate TCR beta libraries from genomic DNA. Library preparation used a first multiplex PCR with proprietary primers, then a second PCR adding unique barcodes, with bead cleanups after each round. A positive control reaction and a negative control reaction, both provided in the kit, were run with every batch of samples. The final libraries were assessed on an Agilent 4200 TapeStation D1000 ScreenTape, pooled by volume, and quantified by qPCR. Sequencing was performed on an Illumina NextSeq500 using a MidOutput 150-cycle cartridge, with 156 Read1 cycles, 15 Index1 cycles, and the kit custom primers. The pooled library was loaded at around 1.1 pM, and 20% PhiX control was spiked in. Processing in the source paper ran as follows. Vendor-processed data were analyzed in R, and a clonotype was defined as all T cells sharing the same CDR3 nucleotide sequence. In the clone abundance analyses, frequencies were normalized to the 10,000 most abundant clones in each sample. Public T cell clones, which averaged fewer than five per sample, were removed prior to analysis. Tumor-enriched clonotypes and baseline blood-enriched clonotypes were defined as those with an abundance difference of at least 32-fold between compartments. A beta-binomial differential abundance model was used to identify clonotypes that expanded or contracted between blood time points. The Baroni-Urbani and Buser coefficient was used to measure tumor-blood repertoire similarity, and groups were compared with two-tailed Wilcoxon tests in R. TCRdb took over this immuneACCESS table, retaining in-frame rearrangements with V and J assigned. Such tables are incomplete; in checked studies, under half of the missing clones stem from an unresolved V gene, and the remainder is unexplained. The V and J calls and clone size come from that table; D and trimming were worked out from the DNA. Recorded for this sample are some 130,000 clones; 75% to 85% of them occurred a single time. Approximately 2% of the sample rests with the top ten.

In the paper's terms, the time point label means: blood 2 weeks post-SBRT. The treatment or condition label, as the study defines it: 15 Gy SBRT to primary tumor, nephrectomy 4 weeks later. To track tumor-enriched clonotypes, serial peripheral blood was sampled from radiation-treated patients at baseline and at 2 weeks and 4 weeks after SBRT. Renal cell carcinoma with clear cell pathology was present in all patients. Genomic DNA for TCR sequencing was prepared using the QIAamp DNA Blood Mini Kit (Qiagen). Only samples passing all quality control checks were included in the analyses. The chain links TRBV4-1 with TRBJ1-3; the D gene cannot be resolved reliably. TRBJ2-2 explains the end of the DNA better; the J call may be wrong. The sequencing used blood, collected from a patient whose treatment included radiotherapy and nephrectomy. The sequence was obtained from a woman aged 60-70 years with renal cell carcinoma. CDR3 reads: CASSSRQNTGELFF. Here is the DNA: TGCGCCAGCAGCTCTAGACAGAACACCGGGGAGCTGTTTTTT.